This T cell receptor beta chain derives from a study of control samples from healthy donors and cancer patients. This CDR3 has 17 residues. Germline assignment: CDR1 SEHNR and CDR2 FQNEAQ (reference sequence). With V trimmed by 5 bases and J by 2 bases, 6 bases remained unmatched. Profiled with immunoSEQ multiplex PCR; TCRdb holds only in-frame clones, not every one. The sample lists some 150,000 clones, 93% occurring once. The TCR was taken from a man between 45 and 60 years old in good health. The rearrangement links TRBV7-9 to TRBJ2-6, with TRBD1 matching over 10 bases. Sequencing was carried out using blood. CDR3 nucleotides: TGTGCCAGCAGCCCAGGGACAGGGGACCCTGGGGCCAACGTCCTGACTTTC. This translates into CASSPGTGDPGANVLTF.